The T cell receptor beta chain under discussion was sequenced for a study of blood T cells in healthy people across ages. Primed by a sample-barcoded 5' primer and a J-beta primer mix, a second PCR proceeded for about 6 to 11 cycles. TCRdb passed the 5' RACE reads through MiXCR, listing each CDR3 protein once. Here the sample spans more than 800,000 distinct CDR3 sequences, 29% being singletons. General study findings and limits: It was held that the diversity estimates obtained from one million T cells were underestimates.

Per germline, CDR1 SGHDN and CDR2 FVKESK. After removal of 4 bases from V and 6 bases from J, the junction contained 10 bases not matched to a gene. The CDR3 totals 15 residues. Regarding this clonotype: The antigen remains undetermined.

The chain joins TRBV14 to TRBJ2-3, with 7 bases lining up with TRBD2. The source of this sequence is a woman of 80 years or more in good health. The material sequenced was blood. The CDR3 sequence: CASSPWRGIVDTQYF. CDR3 nucleotide sequence: TGTGCCAGCAGCCCCTGGCGGGGGATCGTCGATACGCAGTATTTT.